This TCR beta chain was captured by sequencing in a study of cytomegalovirus exposure and HLA in healthy donors. General study findings and limits: In vitro data verified a few CMV-associated chains as specific for CMV antigens. Investigators reported 150 to 200 TCR beta chains as tied to cytomegalovirus. Using the classifier, cytomegalovirus status was reportedly diagnosed with high specificity and sensitivity.

The CDR3 runs to 14 residues. Germline loops: CDR1 SGHTS, CDR2 YDEGEE. V lost 4 bases and J 3 bases, leaving 14 bases between the germline ends. Remarks on this clone: Its antigen is not identified.

Some clones are missing from TCRdb's copy, which holds only in-frame ones; the method was immunoSEQ multiplex PCR. The sample yields roughly 120,000 clones, roughly 90% seen once. The chain combines TRBV5-8 with TRBJ2-7, with a weak D call TRBD1 (6 bases). This TCR derives from a woman between 18 and 29 years old in good health and CMV-seronegative. The sequencing input was PBMCs. This CDR3 reads CASSDRDIRYEQYF. The CDR3, as DNA: TGTGCCAGCAGCGACCGGGACATTCGCTACGAGCAGTACTTC.